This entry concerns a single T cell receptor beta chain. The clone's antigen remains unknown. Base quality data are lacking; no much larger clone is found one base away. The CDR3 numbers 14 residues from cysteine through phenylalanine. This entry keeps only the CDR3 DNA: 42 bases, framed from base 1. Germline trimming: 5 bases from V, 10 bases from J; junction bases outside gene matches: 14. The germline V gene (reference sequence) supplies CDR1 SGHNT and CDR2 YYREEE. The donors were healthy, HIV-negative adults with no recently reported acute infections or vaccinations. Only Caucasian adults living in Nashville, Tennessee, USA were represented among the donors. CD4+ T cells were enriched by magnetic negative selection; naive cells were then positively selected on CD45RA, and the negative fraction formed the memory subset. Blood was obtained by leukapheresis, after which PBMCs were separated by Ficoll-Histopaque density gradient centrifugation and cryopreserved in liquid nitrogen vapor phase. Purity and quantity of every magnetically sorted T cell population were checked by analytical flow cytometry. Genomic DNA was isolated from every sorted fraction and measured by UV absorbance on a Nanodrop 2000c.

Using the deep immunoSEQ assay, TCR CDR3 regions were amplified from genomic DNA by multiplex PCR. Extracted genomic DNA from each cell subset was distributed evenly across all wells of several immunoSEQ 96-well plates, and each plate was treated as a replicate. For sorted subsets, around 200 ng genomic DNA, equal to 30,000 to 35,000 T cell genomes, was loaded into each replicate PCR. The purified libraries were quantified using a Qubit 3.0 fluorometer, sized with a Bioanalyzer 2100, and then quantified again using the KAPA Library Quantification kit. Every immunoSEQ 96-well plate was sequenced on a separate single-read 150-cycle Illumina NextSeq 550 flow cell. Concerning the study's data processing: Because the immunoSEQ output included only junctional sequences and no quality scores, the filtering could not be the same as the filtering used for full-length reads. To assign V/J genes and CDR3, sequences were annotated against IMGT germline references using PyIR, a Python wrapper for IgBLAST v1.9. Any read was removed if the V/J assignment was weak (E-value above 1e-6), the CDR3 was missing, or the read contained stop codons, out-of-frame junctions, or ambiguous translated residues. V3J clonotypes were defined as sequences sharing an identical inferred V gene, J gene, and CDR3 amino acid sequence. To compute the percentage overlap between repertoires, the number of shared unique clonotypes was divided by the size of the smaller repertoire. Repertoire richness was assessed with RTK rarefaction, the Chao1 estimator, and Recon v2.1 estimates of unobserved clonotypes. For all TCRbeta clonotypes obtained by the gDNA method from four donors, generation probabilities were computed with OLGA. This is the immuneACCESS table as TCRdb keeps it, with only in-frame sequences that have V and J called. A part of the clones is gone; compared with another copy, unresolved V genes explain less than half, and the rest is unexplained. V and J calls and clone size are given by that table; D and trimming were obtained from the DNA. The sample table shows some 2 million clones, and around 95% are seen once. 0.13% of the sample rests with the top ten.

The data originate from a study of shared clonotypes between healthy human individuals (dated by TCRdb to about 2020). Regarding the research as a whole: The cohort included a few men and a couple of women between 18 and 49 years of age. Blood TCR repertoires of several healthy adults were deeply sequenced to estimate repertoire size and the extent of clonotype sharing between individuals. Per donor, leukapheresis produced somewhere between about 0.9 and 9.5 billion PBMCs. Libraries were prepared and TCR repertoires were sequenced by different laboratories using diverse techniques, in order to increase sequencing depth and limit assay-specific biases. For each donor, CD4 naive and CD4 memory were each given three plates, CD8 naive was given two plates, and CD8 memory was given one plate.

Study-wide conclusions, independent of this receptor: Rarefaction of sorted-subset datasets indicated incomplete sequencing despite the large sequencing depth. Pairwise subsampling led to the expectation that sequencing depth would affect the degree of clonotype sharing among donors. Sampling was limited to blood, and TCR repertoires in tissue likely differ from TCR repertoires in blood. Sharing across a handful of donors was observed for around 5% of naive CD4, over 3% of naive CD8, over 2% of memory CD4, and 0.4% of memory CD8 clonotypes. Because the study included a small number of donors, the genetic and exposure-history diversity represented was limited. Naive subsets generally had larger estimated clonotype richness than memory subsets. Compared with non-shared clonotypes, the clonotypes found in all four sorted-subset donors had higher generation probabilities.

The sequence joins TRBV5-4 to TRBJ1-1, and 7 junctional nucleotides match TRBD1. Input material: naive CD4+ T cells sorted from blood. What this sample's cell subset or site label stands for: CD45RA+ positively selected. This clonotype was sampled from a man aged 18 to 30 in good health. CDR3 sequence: CASSVDRALRLAFF. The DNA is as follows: TGTGCCAGCAGTGTCGACAGGGCTCTGCGTCTAGCTTTCTTT.